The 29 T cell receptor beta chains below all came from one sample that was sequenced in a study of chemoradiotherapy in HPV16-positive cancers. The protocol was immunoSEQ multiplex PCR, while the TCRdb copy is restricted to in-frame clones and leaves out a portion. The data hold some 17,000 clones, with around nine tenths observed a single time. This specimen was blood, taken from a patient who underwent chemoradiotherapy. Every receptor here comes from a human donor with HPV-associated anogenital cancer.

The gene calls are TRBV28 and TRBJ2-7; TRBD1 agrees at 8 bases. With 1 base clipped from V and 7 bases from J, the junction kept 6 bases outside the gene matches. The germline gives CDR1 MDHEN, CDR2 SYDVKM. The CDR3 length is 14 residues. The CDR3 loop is CASSLYPRQGEQYF. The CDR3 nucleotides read TGTGCCAGCAGTTTATATCCCAGACAGGGGGAGCAGTACTTC.

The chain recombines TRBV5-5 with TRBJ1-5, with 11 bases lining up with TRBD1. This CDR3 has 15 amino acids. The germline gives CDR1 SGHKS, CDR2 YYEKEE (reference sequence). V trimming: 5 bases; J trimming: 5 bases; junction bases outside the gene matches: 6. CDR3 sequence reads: CASRTGTGGHQPQHF. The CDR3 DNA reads TGTGCCAGCAGGACCGGGACAGGGGGTCATCAGCCCCAGCATTTT.

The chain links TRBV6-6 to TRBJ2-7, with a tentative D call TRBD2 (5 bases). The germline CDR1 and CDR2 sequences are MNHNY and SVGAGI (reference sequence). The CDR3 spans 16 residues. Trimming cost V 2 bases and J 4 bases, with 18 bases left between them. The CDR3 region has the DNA TGTGCCAGCAGTTACACCGTCGGAGACGGGAATTACGAGCAGTACTTC. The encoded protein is CASSYTVGDGNYEQYF.

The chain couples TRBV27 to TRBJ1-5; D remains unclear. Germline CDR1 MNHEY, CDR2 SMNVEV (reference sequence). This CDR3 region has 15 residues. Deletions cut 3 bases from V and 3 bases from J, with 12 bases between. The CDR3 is CASSLLGSYNQPQHF. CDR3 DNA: TGTGCCAGCAGTTTGCTGGGCTCTTACAATCAGCCCCAGCATTTT.

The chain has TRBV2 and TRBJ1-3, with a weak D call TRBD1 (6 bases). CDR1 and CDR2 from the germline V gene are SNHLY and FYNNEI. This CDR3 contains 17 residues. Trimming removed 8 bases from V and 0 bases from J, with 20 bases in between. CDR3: CASEAIRGLLSGNTIYF. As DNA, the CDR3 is TGTGCCAGCGAGGCGATCAGGGGACTCCTCTCTGGAAACACCATATATTTT. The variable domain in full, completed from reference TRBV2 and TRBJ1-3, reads EPEVTQTPSHQVTQMGQEVILRCVPISNHLYFYWYRQILGQKVEFLVSFYNNEISEKSEIFDDQFSVERPDGSNFTLKIRSTKLEDSAMYFCASEAIRGLLSGNTIYFGEGSWLTVV.

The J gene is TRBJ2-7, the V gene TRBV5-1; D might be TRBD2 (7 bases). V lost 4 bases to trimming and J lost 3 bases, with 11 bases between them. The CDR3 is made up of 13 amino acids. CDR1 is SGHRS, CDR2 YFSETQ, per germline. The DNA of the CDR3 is TGCGCCAGCAGCGGGGGGGCCCACTACGAGCAGTACTTC. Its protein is CASSGGAHYEQYF.

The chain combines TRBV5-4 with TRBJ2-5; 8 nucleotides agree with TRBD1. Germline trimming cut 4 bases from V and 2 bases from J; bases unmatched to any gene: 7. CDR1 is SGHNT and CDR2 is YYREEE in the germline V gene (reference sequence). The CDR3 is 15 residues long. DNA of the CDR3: TGTGCCAGCAGCCGTAAGGACAGGGATCAAGAGACCCAGTACTTC. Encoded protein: CASSRKDRDQETQYF. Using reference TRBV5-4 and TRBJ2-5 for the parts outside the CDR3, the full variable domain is ETGVTQSPTHLIKTRGQQVTLRCSSQSGHNTVSWYQQALGQGPQFIFQYYREEENGRGNFPPRFSGLQFPNYSSELNVNALELDDSALYLCASSRKDRDQETQYFGPGTRLLVL.

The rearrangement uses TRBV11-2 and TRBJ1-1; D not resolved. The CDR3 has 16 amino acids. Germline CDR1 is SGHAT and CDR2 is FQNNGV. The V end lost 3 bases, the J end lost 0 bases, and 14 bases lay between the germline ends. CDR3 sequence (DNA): TGTGCCAGCAGCTTTCCCACTCCTGGGGTGAACACTGAAGCTTTCTTT. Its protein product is CASSFPTPGVNTEAFF.

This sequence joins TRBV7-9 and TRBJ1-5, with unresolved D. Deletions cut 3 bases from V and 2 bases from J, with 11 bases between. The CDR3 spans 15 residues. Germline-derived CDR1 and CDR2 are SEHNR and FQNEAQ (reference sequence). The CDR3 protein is CASSFSGSGNQPQHF. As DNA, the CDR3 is TGTGCCAGCAGCTTTTCAGGTAGTGGCAATCAGCCCCAGCATTTT.

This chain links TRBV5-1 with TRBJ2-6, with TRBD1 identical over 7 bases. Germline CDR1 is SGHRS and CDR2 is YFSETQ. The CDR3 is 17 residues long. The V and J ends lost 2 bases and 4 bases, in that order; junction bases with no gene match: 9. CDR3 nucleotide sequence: TGCGCCAGCAGCTTAATTGACAGGGCGACCGGGGCCAACGTCCTGACTTTC. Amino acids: CASSLIDRATGANVLTF.

CDR3 amino acids: CSVGGGSGSASYNEQFF. CDR3 nucleotides: TGCAGCGTTGGTGGTGGTAGCGGGAGTGCATCCTACAATGAGCAGTTCTTC. V usage is TRBV29-1 and J usage is TRBJ2-1, with 9 bases identical to TRBD2. After removal of 4 bases from V and 1 base from J, the junction contained 11 bases not matched to a gene. From germline, CDR1 is SQVTM and CDR2 ANQGSEA. The CDR3 length is 17 residues.

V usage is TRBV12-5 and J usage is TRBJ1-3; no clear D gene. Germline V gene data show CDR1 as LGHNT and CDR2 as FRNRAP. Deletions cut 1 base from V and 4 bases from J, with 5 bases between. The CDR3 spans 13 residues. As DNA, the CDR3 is TGTGCTAGTGGTTTGGCCAGCGGAAACACCATATATTTT. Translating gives CASGLASGNTIYF.

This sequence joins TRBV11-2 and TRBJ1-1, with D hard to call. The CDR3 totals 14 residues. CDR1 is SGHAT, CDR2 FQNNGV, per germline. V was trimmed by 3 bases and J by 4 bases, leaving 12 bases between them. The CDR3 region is CASSFSLGSTEAFF. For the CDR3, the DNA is TGTGCCAGCAGCTTTAGTTTGGGGAGCACTGAAGCTTTCTTT.

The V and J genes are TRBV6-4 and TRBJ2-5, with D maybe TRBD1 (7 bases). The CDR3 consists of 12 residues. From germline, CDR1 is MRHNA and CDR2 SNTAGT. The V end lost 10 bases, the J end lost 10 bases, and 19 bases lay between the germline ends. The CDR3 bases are TGTGCCATAGGAGGGACAGCTTTTATCCAGTACTTC. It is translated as CAIGGTAFIQYF.

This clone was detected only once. The DNA for the CDR3 is TGCAGCGGGAGGACACCTGGTAATGAAAAACTGTTTTTT. Its translation is CSGRTPGNEKLFF. The rearrangement links TRBV29-1 to TRBJ1-4; a weak D match, TRBD1 (5 bases). Germline CDR1 is SQVTM and CDR2 is ANQGSEA. The V end was cut by 7 bases, the J end by 4 bases, with 13 bases between. CDR3 length equals 13 residues. Using reference TRBV29-1 and TRBJ1-4 for the parts outside the CDR3, the full variable domain is SAVISQKPSRDICQRGTSLTIQCQVDSQVTMMFWYRQQPGQSLTLIATANQGSEATYESGFVIDKFPISRPNLTFSTLTVSNMSPEDSSIYLCSGRTPGNEKLFFGSGTQLSVL.

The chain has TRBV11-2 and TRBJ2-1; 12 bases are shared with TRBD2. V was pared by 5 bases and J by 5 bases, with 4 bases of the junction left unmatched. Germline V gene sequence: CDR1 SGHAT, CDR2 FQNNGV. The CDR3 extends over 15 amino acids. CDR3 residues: CASSRGLAGNNEQFF. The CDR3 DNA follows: TGTGCCAGCAGCCGTGGACTAGCGGGGAACAATGAGCAGTTCTTC.

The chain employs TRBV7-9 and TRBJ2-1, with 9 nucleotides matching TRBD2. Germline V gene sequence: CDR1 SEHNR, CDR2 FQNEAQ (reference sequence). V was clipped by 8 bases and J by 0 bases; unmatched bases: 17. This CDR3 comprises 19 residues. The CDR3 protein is CASYPDYSGGSNSYNEQFF. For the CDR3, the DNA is TGTGCCAGCTACCCCGACTACAGCGGGGGGTCCAACTCCTACAATGAGCAGTTCTTC.

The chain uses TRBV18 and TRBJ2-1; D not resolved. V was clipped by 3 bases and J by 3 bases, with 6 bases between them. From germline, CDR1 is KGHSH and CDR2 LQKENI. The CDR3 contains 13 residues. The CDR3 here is CASSPEDYNEQFF. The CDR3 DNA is TGTGCCAGCTCACCCGAGGACTACAATGAGCAGTTCTTC.

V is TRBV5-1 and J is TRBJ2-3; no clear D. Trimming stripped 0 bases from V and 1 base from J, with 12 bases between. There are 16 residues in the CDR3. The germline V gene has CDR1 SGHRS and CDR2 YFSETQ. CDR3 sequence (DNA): TGCGCCAGCAGCTTGGACGCATCCCCCGGCACAGATACGCAGTATTTT. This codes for CASSLDASPGTDTQYF.

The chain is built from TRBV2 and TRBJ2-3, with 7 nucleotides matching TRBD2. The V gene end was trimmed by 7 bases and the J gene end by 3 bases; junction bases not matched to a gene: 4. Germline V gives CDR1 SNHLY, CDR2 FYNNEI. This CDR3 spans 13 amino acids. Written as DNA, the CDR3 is TGTGCCAGCAACGCGGGACTAACAGATACGCAGTATTTT. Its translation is CASNAGLTDTQYF.

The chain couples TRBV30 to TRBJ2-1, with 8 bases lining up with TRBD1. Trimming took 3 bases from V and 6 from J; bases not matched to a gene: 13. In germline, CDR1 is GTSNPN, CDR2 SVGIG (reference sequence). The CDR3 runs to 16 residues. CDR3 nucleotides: TGTGCCTGGAGCAAGAACGCCGGGACAGGCTCCAATGAGCAGTTCTTC. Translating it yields CAWSKNAGTGSNEQFF.

The CDR3 reads CASSPRSLNEQFF. The CDR3 DNA sequence: TGTGCCAGCAGCCCCAGGTCCCTCAATGAGCAGTTCTTC. The V gene is TRBV5-4, the J gene TRBJ2-1; D unresolved. V was pared by 4 bases and J by 6 bases, with 11 bases between. There are 13 residues in the CDR3. Germline CDR1 is SGHNT and CDR2 is YYREEE (reference sequence).

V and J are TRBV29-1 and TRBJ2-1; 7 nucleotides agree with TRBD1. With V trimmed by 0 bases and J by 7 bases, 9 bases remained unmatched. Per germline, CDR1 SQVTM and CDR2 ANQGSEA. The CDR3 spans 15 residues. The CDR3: CSVEEMTGRRNEQFF. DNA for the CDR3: TGCAGCGTTGAAGAAATGACAGGGAGAAGGAATGAGCAGTTCTTC.

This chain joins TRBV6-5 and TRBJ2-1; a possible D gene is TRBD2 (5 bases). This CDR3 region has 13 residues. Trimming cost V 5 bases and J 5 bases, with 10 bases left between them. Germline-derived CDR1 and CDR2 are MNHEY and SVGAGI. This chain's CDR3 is CASSIASDNEQFF. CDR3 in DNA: TGTGCCAGCAGTATAGCGAGTGACAATGAGCAGTTCTTC.

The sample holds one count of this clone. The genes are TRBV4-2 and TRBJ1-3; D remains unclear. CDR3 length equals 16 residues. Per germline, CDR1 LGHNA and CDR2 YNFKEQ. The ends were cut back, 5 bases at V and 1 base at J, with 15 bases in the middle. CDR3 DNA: TGTGCCAGCAGCAACCCACGTTTTGCGTCTGGAAACACCATATATTTT. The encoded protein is CASSNPRFASGNTIYF.

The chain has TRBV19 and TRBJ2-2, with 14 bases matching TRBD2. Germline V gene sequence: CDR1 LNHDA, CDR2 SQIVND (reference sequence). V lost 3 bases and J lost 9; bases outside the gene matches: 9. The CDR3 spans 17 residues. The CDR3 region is CASSIWTTSGGARELFF. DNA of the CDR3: TGTGCCAGTAGTATCTGGACGACTAGCGGGGGGGCGAGGGAGCTGTTTTTT.

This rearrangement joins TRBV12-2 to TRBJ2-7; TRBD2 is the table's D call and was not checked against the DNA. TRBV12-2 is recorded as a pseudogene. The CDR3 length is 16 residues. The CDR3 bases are TGTGCAAGTCGCTTAGCGCGGGTTGAGAAGGACTACGAGCAGTACTTC. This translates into CASRLARVEKDYEQYF.

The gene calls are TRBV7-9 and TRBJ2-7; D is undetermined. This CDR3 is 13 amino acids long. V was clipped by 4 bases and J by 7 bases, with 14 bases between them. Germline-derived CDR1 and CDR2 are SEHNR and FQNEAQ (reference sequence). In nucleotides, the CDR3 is TGTGCCAGCAGCTGGGCTCAGGTGGGTGAGCAGTACTTC. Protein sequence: CASSWAQVGEQYF.

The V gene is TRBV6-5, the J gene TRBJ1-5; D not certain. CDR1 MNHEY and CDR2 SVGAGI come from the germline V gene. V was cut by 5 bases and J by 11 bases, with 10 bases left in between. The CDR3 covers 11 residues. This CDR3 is CASSAMLAQHF. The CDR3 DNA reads TGTGCCAGCAGTGCCATGTTAGCCCAGCATTTT.